This TCR beta chain is drawn from a study of blood T cell repertoires in COVID-19. Whole-study context: The United States, Italy and Spain supplied acute and convalescent COVID-19 samples. T cells, B-cell-depleted T cells, or PBMCs provided the cDNA or gDNA that served as material.

The V gene lost 2 bases and the J gene lost 4 bases, with 14 bases spanning the gap. The germline V gene has CDR1 SGHTA and CDR2 FQGNSA. The CDR3 has 16 amino acids. Sequencing used immunoSEQ multiplex PCR; TCRdb keeps in-frame clones, though not all of them. Among over 200,000 clones listed, over 70% were seen once. Specimen: peripheral blood. J is TRBJ2-2 and V is TRBV7-2, with D possibly matching TRBD2 (7 bases). The sequence was obtained from a middle-aged man with active or convalescent COVID-19. CDR3: CASSLWRGPGTGELFF. CDR3 sequence (DNA): TGTGCCAGCAGCTTATGGCGGGGGCCCGGCACCGGGGAGCTGTTTTTT.